The 7 T cell receptor beta chains presented below share a single source sample, sequenced in a study of blood T cell repertoires in COVID-19. Profiling relied on immunoSEQ multiplex PCR, and the TCRdb table lists in-frame clones only, not all of them. Of a few hundred thousand clones detected, 65% to 90% appear once; the ten largest clones hold around 7.2%. Input material: peripheral blood. These TCRs come from a human donor in a cohort sampled during active COVID-19.

V usage is TRBV9 and J usage is TRBJ2-1; 12 bases are shared with TRBD2. The germline V gene encodes CDR1 SGDLS and CDR2 YYNGEE. This CDR3 has 15 amino acids. V gave up 0 bases and J gave up 9 bases; unmatched junction bases: 4. Here the CDR3 DNA reads TGTGCCAGCAGCGTAGATCTAGCGGGGGGGGCTGAGCAGTTCTTC. Amino acid sequence: CASSVDLAGGAEQFF.

The genes are TRBV14 and TRBJ2-3, with TRBD2 identical over 10 bases. This CDR3 spans 16 amino acids. V was pared by 3 bases and J by 3 bases, with 6 bases of the junction left unmatched. The V gene's germline CDR1 is SGHDN and CDR2 FVKESK. This CDR3 is CASSHERGGGTDTQYF. The CDR3 nucleotides are TGTGCCAGCAGCCACGAGCGGGGGGGCGGAACAGATACGCAGTATTTT.

This chain joins TRBV19 and TRBJ2-7; TRBD2 matches 8 bases. The CDR3 totals 13 residues. With V trimmed by 5 bases and J by 2 bases, 2 bases remained unmatched. Looked up from germline, CDR1 is LNHDA and CDR2 is SQIVND (reference sequence). DNA for the CDR3: TGTGCCAGTAGTCGGCGGGAGGCCTACGAGCAGTACTTC. This translates into CASSRREAYEQYF.

This clone was detected once. The J gene is TRBJ1-4, the V gene TRBV30, with TRBD1 as a possible D gene (5 bases). The V gene's germline CDR1 is GTSNPN and CDR2 SVGIG (reference sequence). Trimming took off 0 bases at V and 7 bases at J, with 12 bases between the two ends. The CDR3 is 14 residues long. CDR3: CAWSVGDGGEKLFF. CDR3 sequence (DNA): TGTGCCTGGAGTGTAGGGGACGGGGGTGAAAAACTGTTTTTT.

The chain is built from TRBV7-2 and TRBJ1-6, with D hard to call. V lost 2 bases and J 4 bases, leaving 12 bases between the germline ends. The CDR3 loop spans 16 amino acids. Looked up from germline, CDR1 is SGHTA and CDR2 is FQGNSA. This chain's CDR3 is CASSLPSGPYNSPLHF. The CDR3 nucleotides read TGTGCCAGCAGCTTACCGTCCGGTCCGTATAATTCACCCCTCCACTTT.

V and J are TRBV9 and TRBJ2-4, with 12 bases lining up with TRBD2. Germline V CDR1 and CDR2: SGDLS, YYNGEE. Trimming removed 1 base from V and 3 bases from J; junction bases left unmatched: 8. The CDR3 contains 18 residues. In nucleotides, the CDR3 is TGTGCCAGCAGCGTAACCGCTAGCGGGGGGGCCGACAAAAACATTCAGTACTTC. Amino acids: CASSVTASGGADKNIQYF.

The genes are TRBV7-3 and TRBJ1-1, with 10 bases that match TRBD1. The CDR3 is 14 amino acids. V shed 1 base, J shed 11 bases, and the junction held 7 bases outside the gene matches. Germline CDR1 reads SGHTA; CDR2 reads FQGTGA. This CDR3 is CASSLSGTGEFAFF. As DNA, the CDR3 is TGTGCCAGCAGCTTAAGTGGGACAGGGGAGTTTGCTTTCTTT.